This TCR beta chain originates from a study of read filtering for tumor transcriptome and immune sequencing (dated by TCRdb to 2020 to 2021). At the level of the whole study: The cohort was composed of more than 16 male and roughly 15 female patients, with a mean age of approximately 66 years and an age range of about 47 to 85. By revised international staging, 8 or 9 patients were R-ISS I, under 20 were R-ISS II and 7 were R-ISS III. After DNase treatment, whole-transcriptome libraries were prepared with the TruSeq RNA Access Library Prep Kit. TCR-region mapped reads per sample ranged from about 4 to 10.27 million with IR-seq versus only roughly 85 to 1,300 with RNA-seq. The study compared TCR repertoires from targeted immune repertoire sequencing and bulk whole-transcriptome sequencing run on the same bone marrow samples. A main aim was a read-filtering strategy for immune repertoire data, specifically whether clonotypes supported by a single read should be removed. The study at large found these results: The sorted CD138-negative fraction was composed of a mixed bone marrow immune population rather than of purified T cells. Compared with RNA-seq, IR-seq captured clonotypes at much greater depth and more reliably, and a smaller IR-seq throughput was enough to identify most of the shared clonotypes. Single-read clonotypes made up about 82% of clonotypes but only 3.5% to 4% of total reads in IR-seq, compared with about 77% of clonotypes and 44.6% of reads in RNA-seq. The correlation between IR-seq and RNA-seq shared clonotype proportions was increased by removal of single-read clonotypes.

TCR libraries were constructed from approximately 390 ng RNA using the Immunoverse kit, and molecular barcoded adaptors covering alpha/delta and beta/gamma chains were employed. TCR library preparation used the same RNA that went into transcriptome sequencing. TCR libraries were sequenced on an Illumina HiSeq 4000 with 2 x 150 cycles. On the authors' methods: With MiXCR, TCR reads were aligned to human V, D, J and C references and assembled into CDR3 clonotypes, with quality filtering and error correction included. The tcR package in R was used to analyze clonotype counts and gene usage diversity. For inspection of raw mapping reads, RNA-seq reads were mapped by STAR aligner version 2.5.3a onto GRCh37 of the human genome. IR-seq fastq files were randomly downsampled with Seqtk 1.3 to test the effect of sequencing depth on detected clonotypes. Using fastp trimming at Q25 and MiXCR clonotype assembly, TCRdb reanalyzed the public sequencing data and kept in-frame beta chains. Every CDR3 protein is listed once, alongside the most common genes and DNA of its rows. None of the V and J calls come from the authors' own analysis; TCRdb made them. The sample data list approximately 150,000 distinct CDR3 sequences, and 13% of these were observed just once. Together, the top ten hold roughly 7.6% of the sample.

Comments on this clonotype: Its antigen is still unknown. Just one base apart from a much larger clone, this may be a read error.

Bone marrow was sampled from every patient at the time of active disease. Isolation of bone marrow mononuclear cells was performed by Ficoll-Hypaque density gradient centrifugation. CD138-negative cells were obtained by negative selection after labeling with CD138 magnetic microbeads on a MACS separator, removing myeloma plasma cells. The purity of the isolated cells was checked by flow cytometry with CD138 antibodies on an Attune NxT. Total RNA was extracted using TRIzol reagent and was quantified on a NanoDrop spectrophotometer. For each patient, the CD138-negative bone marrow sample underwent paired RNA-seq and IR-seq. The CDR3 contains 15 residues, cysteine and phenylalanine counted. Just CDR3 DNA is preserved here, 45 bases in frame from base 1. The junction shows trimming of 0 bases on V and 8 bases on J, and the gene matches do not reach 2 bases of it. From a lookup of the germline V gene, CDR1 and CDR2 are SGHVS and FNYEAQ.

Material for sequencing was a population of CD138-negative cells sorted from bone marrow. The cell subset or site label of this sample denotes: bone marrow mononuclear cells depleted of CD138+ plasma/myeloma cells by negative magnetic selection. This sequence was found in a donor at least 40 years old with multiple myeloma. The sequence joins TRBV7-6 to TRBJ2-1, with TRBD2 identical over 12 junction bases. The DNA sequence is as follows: TGTGCCAGCAGCTTAGCGCTAGCGGGAGGGGATGAGCAGTTCTTC. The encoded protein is CASSLALAGGDEQFF.